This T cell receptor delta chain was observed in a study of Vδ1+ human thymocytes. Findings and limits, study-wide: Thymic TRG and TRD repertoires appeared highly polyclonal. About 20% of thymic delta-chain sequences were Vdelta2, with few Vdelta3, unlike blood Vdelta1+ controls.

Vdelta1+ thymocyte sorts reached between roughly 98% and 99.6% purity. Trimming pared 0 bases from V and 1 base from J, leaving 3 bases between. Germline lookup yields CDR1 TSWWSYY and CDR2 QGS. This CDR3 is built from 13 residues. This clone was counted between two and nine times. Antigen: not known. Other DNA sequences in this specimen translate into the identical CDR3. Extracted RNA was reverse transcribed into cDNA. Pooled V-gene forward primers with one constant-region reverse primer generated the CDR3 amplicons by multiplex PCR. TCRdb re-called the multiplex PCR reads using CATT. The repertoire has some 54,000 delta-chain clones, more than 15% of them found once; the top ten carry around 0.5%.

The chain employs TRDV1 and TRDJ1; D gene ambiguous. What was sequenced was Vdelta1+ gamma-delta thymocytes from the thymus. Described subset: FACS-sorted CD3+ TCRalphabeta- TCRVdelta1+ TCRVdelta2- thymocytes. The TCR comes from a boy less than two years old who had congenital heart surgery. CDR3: CALGELGTDKLIF. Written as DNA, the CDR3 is TGTGCTCTTGGGGAACTAGGCACCGATAAACTCATCTTT.